The clone carrying this TCR beta chain was seen many times. The target antigen is unknown. The sample is drawn from a study of identical twins. Study-level results: Cross-sectional statistics, not tracking of the same donors, supported the conclusions.

Every donor was a healthy Caucasian. Each CDR3 protein gets one entry after TCRdb re-called the 5' RACE reads with MiXCR. The sample gives about 530,000 distinct CDR3 sequences, nearly 15% of which show up once; roughly 0.4% is in the top ten. The CDR3 is 15 residues long. The germline V gene encodes CDR1 ENHRY and CDR2 SYGVKD. V was clipped by 6 bases and J by 9 bases; unmatched bases: 11. These data were also reused for a study on yellow fever vaccine responses in identical twins.

This receptor was taken from a woman aged 18-29 years in good health. The sample comprised CD4+ T cells sorted from blood. The chain carries TRBV10-3 and TRBJ2-1; 10 positions agree with TRBD1. The CDR3 DNA is TGTGCCATCAGAAACGGGGACAGGGGCGGCTTTGAGCAGTTCTTC. As protein: CAIRNGDRGGFEQFF.